The next 13 T cell receptor beta chains were all read from a single sample in a study of shared clonotypes between healthy human individuals. The table came from immunoSEQ multiplex PCR; TCRdb's copy has only in-frame clones and leaves some out. Among about 580,000 clones listed, 98% were seen once. Naive CD8 cells, CD45RO-negative and positively selected for CCR7, excluded terminally differentiated effector memory CD45RA+ cells. Sequencing used naive CD8+ T cells sorted from blood. The source of these receptors is a man under 40 in good health.

The chain recombines TRBV7-2 with TRBJ2-7; 8 positions match TRBD2. The CDR3 is made up of 19 amino acids. Germline values: CDR1 SGHTA, CDR2 FQGNSA. V dropped 6 bases and J dropped 2; count of bases not matched to a gene: 21. For the CDR3, the DNA is TGTGCCAGCAGTTTTGACACTGGCCAGCGGGAGCCAGAAGCCTACGAGCAGTACTTC. Its protein is CASSFDTGQREPEAYEQYF.

CDR3 amino acids: CASSYSGPSQGETQYF. DNA of the CDR3: TGTGCCAGCAGTTACTCGGGACCATCCCAGGGGGAGACCCAGTACTTC. V is TRBV6-5 and J is TRBJ2-5; D perhaps matches TRBD1 (6 bases). The CDR3 extends over 16 amino acids. Germline CDR1 reads MNHEY; CDR2 reads SVGAGI. Trimming removed 0 bases at V and 5 bases at J, with 16 bases between.

This chain links TRBV29-1 with TRBJ1-2; the D gene is possibly TRBD1 (5 bases). CDR3 length: 11 amino acids. Trimming pared 5 bases from V and 6 bases from J, leaving 10 bases between. Germline lookup yields CDR1 SQVTM and CDR2 ANQGSEA. The chain's CDR3 is CSVRQSDGYTF. The DNA for the CDR3 is TGCAGCGTTCGACAGAGCGATGGCTACACCTTC.

CDR3 sequence: CSVGGQGPSGYTF. CDR3 in DNA: TGCAGCGTTGGCGGGCAGGGGCCTTCCGGCTACACCTTC. This chain uses TRBV29-1 with TRBJ1-2, with D perhaps TRBD1 (6 bases). The CDR3 is 13 residues long. V lost 4 bases and J 8 bases, leaving 17 bases between the germline ends. Germline CDR1 is SQVTM and CDR2 is ANQGSEA.

DNA for the CDR3: TGTGCCAGCAGCCCCCTAGCCAATGAGCAGTTCTTC. Translated: CASSPLANEQFF. The chain carries TRBV5-6 and TRBJ2-1; TRBD2 is a possible D gene (5 bases). Trimming took 4 bases from V and 6 from J, leaving 8 bases between them. In germline, CDR1 is SGHDT, CDR2 YYEEEE. The CDR3 consists of 12 residues.

This chain connects TRBV11-3 to TRBJ2-7, with 8 bases lining up with TRBD1. The germline V gene encodes CDR1 SGHNT and CDR2 YENEEA. With 5 bases clipped from V and 3 bases from J, the junction kept 3 bases outside the gene matches. The CDR3 loop spans 13 amino acids. The CDR3 is CASSLTGGYEQYF. CDR3 bases: TGTGCCAGCAGCCTAACAGGGGGCTACGAGCAGTACTTC.

About this clone: Different DNA sequences within this sample yield the same CDR3. The V call is TRBV7-9, the J call TRBJ2-7, with TRBD1 identical over 11 bases. The CDR3 runs 14 residues. Germline V gives CDR1 SEHNR, CDR2 FQNEAQ (reference sequence). Trimming removed 4 bases from V and 4 bases from J; junction bases left unmatched: 3. In DNA, the CDR3 is TGTGCCAGCAGCTCCGGGACAGGGGGGTACGAGCAGTACTTC. It translates to CASSSGTGGYEQYF.

J is TRBJ1-2 and V is TRBV9, with D tentatively TRBD1 (5 bases). There are 12 residues in the CDR3. Germline assignment: CDR1 SGDLS and CDR2 YYNGEE. Trimming removed 5 bases from V and 6 bases from J, with 11 bases in between. In nucleotides, the CDR3 is TGTGCCAGCAGGGCAGGGTCGCATGGCTACACCTTC. Translating it yields CASRAGSHGYTF.

The chain joins TRBV4-1 to TRBJ1-4; 9 positions agree with TRBD1. Germline V CDR1 and CDR2: MGHRA, YSYEKL. The CDR3 is made up of 16 amino acids. V lost 3 bases to trimming and J lost 0 bases; unmatched junction nucleotides: 2. In nucleotides, the CDR3 is TGCGCCAGCAGCCATAGGACAGGGGCAACTAATGAAAAACTGTTTTTT. Its protein is CASSHRTGATNEKLFF.

The genes are TRBV7-2 and TRBJ1-5, with a possible D match to TRBD1 (5 bases). Germline assignment: CDR1 SGHTA and CDR2 FQGNSA. The CDR3 totals 15 residues. The germline V and J ends were trimmed by 1 base and 7 bases, with 14 bases remaining between them. The CDR3: CASSLVGGEEQPQHF. The CDR3 bases are TGTGCCAGCAGCTTAGTAGGAGGGGAAGAGCAGCCCCAGCATTTT. The full variable domain, completed using reference TRBV7-2 and TRBJ1-5, is GAGVSQSPSNKVTEKGKDVELRCDPISGHTALYWYRQSLGQGLEFLIYFQGNSAPDKSGLPSDRFSAERTGGSVSTLTIQRTQQEDSAVYLCASSLVGGEEQPQHFGDGTRLSIL.

The chain employs TRBV18 and TRBJ2-1; TRBD1 matches at 10 bases. The CDR3 covers 15 residues. Germline V gene sequence: CDR1 KGHSH, CDR2 LQKENI. The J segment lost 9 bases and the V segment lost 5 bases, leaving 10 bases of the junction unmatched. DNA for the CDR3: TGTGCCAGCTCATCCACCGAGGACAGGGGGACTGAGCAGTTCTTC. Amino acid sequence: CASSSTEDRGTEQFF.

The V and J genes are TRBV11-2 and TRBJ2-2; 7 bases are shared with TRBD1. Per germline, CDR1 SGHAT and CDR2 FQNNGV. The CDR3 sequence is 17 residues long. The trim removed 2 bases at V and 6 bases at J, leaving 12 bases unmatched. This CDR3 reads CASSLTPRQGFAGELFF. CDR3 in DNA: TGTGCCAGCAGCTTAACGCCGCGACAGGGCTTCGCCGGGGAGCTGTTTTTT.

DNA for the CDR3: TGTGCCAGCAGCTTAGAGGGAGCCGATTACAATGAGCAGTTCTTC. Translation: CASSLEGADYNEQFF. This chain connects TRBV7-9 to TRBJ2-1; D may be TRBD2 (5 bases). CDR1 and CDR2 from the germline V gene are SEHNR and FQNEAQ (reference sequence). Between the trimmed V and J ends, which lost 1 base and 4 bases, there was a span of 11 bases. CDR3 length: 15 residues.